The next 9 T cell receptor beta chains were all read from a single sample in a study of neurological immune-mediated disorders. TCRdb analysed the 5' RACE reads with MiXCR anew, one entry per CDR3 protein. Of about 50,000 distinct CDR3 sequences listed, 10% are singletons. The sample taken for sequencing was PBMCs. The source is a man aged 65-85 years with HTLV-1-associated myelopathy (HAM/TSP).

The chain links TRBV20-1 to TRBJ2-7, with 10 bases that match TRBD1. Germline lookup yields CDR1 DFQATT and CDR2 SNEGSKA (reference sequence). After removal of 1 base from V and 4 bases from J, the junction contained 4 bases not matched to a gene. This CDR3 spans 14 amino acids. The CDR3 nucleotides are TGCAGTGCTAGAGGACCGGGACAGGGGTACGAGCAGTACTTC. Translating it yields CSARGPGQGYEQYF.

Only a few counts were recorded for this clonotype. The V and J genes are TRBV7-2 and TRBJ2-5, with 13 bases matching TRBD2. The V segment lost 3 bases and the J segment 6 bases; nucleotides outside the gene matches: 7. Germline assignment: CDR1 SGHTA and CDR2 FQGNSA. This CDR3 comprises 16 residues. The CDR3 DNA reads as TGTGCCAGCAGCTTGGCAACTAGCGGGAGGGAACAGACCCAGTACTTC. Protein sequence: CASSLATSGREQTQYF.

The J gene is TRBJ2-1, the V gene TRBV7-2, with D possibly TRBD2 on 7 matching bases. The CDR3 has 18 residues. The germline V and J ends were trimmed by 2 bases and 8 bases, with 25 bases remaining between them. CDR1 and CDR2 from the germline V gene are SGHTA and FQGNSA. The CDR3 loop is CASSLFPRGARLKDEQFF. The CDR3 DNA sequence: TGTGCCAGCAGCTTATTCCCCCGGGGGGCTCGGCTAAAGGATGAGCAGTTCTTC.

In this sample, this clonotype turned up many times. This chain connects TRBV4-1 to TRBJ2-7; no reliable D call. The CDR3 extends over 15 amino acids. Per the germline V gene, CDR1 is MGHRA and CDR2 is YSYEKL. V was shortened by 0 bases and J by 3 bases, with 12 bases between the two germline ends. CDR3 nucleotide sequence: TGCGCCAGCAGCCAAGATCCTCAGGAATACTACGAGCAGTACTTC. As protein: CASSQDPQEYYEQYF.

As concerns this clonotype: A much larger clone differs from this one at a single base, so this may be a read error. This rearrangement joins TRBV11-1 to TRBJ2-7; D is unclear. With 0 bases removed from V and 6 bases from J, the gap between germline ends came to 15 bases. Germline assignment: CDR1 SGHAT and CDR2 FQDESV (reference sequence). The CDR3 totals 15 residues. The CDR3 loop is CASSLAPATTTEQYF. CDR3 DNA: TGTGCCAGCAGCTTAGCTCCGGCAACCACGACCGAGCAGTACTTC.

With respect to this clonotype: This may arise from a read error, as a much more abundant clone is one base away. The CDR3 coding sequence is TGTGCCAGCAACCCCATCGGGCTACTAACCAATGAGCAGTTCTTC. It codes for CASNPIGLLTNEQFF. The chain is built from TRBV28 and TRBJ2-1; D is unclear. Germline V gene data show CDR1 as MDHEN and CDR2 as SYDVKM. With 7 bases removed from V and 6 bases from J, the gap between germline ends came to 19 bases. The CDR3 is 15 residues long.

This clonotype was observed at least ten times. The chain has TRBV2 and TRBJ1-5; a possible D gene is TRBD1 (5 bases). V was shortened by 6 bases and J by 2 bases, with 17 bases between the two germline ends. The CDR3 contains 16 residues. CDR1 and CDR2 from the germline V gene are SNHLY and FYNNEI. CDR3 sequence reads: CASRNRDGNGNQPQHF. The CDR3 nucleotides read TGTGCCAGCAGGAACCGGGACGGTAATGGCAATCAGCCCCAGCATTTT. Full variable domain (rest looked up from reference TRBV2 and TRBJ1-5): EPEVTQTPSHQVTQMGQEVILRCVPISNHLYFYWYRQILGQKVEFLVSFYNNEISEKSEIFDDQFSVERPDGSNFTLKIRSTKLEDSAMYFCASRNRDGNGNQPQHFGDGTRLSIL.

There are many counts of this clonotype. The rearrangement joins TRBV28 to TRBJ1-6; D possibly corresponds to TRBD1 (6 bases). Germline CDR1 is MDHEN and CDR2 is SYDVKM. The ends were cut back, 4 bases at V and 8 bases at J, with 21 bases in the middle. This CDR3 comprises 17 residues. The DNA of the CDR3 is TGTGCCAGCAGTTCCAAGGGGCCTCAGGGGTTGGATTCACCCCTCCACTTT. Encoded protein: CASSSKGPQGLDSPLHF.

This clonotype was found many times. The V and J genes are TRBV7-8 and TRBJ1-5; a possible D gene is TRBD1 (5 bases). Germline V CDR1 and CDR2: SGHVS, FQNEAQ. The CDR3 loop spans 16 amino acids. V shed 2 bases and J shed 0 bases, with 11 bases lying between them. This chain's CDR3 is CASSLSTGYSNQPQHF. The CDR3, as DNA: TGTGCCAGCAGCTTAAGTACAGGTTATAGCAATCAGCCCCAGCATTTT.